This T cell receptor beta chain was documented in a study of cytomegalovirus exposure and HLA in healthy donors. About the research overall: The 95 to 150 validation repertoires used a platform that matched the one used for the 550 to 800 first-cohort repertoires, as a later analysis reported.

Generated by immunoSEQ multiplex PCR, the TCRdb table keeps only in-frame clones and is missing some. The data contain 150,000 to 200,000 clones, approximately 88% of them singletons. Study-level points and caveats: The authors enumerated around 150 TCR beta chains as linked to cytomegalovirus. High specificity and sensitivity for cytomegalovirus status were reported for the classifier.

This clone has more than one count but fewer than ten. The antigen remains undetermined. The germline V gene has CDR1 MNHNY and CDR2 SVGAGI (reference sequence). This CDR3 has 16 amino acids. V was pared by 6 bases and J by 5 bases, with 13 bases of the junction left unmatched. This chain uses TRBV6-6 with TRBJ2-7; 10 bases fit TRBD1. Sequencing was carried out using PBMCs. This receptor was obtained from a man aged 18-30 years in good health and CMV-seropositive. In DNA, the CDR3 is TGTGCCAGCAGCTCAGACCCGGGACAGGGGATCCACGAGCAGTACTTC. It encodes CASSSDPGQGIHEQYF.